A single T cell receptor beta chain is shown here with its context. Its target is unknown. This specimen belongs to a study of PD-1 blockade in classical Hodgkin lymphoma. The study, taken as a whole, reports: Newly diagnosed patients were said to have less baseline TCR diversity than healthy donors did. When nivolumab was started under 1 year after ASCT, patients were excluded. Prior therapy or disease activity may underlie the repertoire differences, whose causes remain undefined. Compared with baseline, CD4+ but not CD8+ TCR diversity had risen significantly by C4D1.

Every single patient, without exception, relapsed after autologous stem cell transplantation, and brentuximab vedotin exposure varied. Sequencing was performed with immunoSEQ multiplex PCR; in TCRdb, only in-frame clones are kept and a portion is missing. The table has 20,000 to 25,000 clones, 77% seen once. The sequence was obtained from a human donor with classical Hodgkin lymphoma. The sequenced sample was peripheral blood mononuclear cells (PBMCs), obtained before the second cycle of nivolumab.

The CDR3 loop reads CASSYSKGRGQYF. The DNA of the CDR3 is TGTGCCAGCAGTTACTCGAAGGGGCGTGGGCAGTATTTT. V usage is TRBV6-5 and J usage is TRBJ2-3; a weak D match, TRBD1 (5 bases). The CDR3 covers 13 residues. V gave up 0 bases and J gave up 11 bases, with 12 bases separating them. Germline V gene lookup returns CDR1 MNHEY and CDR2 SVGAGI.